These 15 T cell receptor beta chains originate from one sample sequenced in a study of molecular identifiers for immune sequencing clone quantification (dated by TCRdb to the late 2010s). Library preparation used PCR. The sequencer listed for this sample is Illumina HiSeq 4000. TCRdb applied fastp at Q25 and MiXCR to the public reads, then kept only in-frame beta chains. When rows share a CDR3 protein, they turn into one entry using the most common DNA and genes. This sample lists approximately 54,000 distinct CDR3 sequences; approximately 26% were detected once. The ten largest clones take up under 2% of the sample. The specimen sequenced was naive CD8+ T cells from blood, with Jurkat cell RNA spiked in. The sample's cell subset or site label, decoded: FACS-sorted CD8+CD4-CCR7+CD45RA+ naive T cells. All receptors derive from a human donor in good health. Some libraries in this study had Jurkat cell RNA spiked in.

This clonotype occurred many times. The CDR3 DNA sequence: TGTGCCTGGCATCACAGAGGACGACCCTACAATGAGCAGTTCTTC. Translation: CAWHHRGRPYNEQFF. The chain couples TRBV30 to TRBJ2-1; D ambiguous. Germline CDR1 and CDR2: GTSNPN and SVGIG (reference sequence). CDR3 length equals 15 residues. Trimming stripped 5 bases from V and 2 bases from J, with 16 bases between.

There are many counts of this clonotype. The chain is built from TRBV7-9 and TRBJ1-1; no clear D. Germline V lookup: CDR1 SEHNR, CDR2 FQNEAQ (reference sequence). V lost 5 bases and J 5 bases, leaving 6 bases between the germline ends. CDR3 length: 11 residues. The CDR3 reads CASSPQTEAFF. The CDR3 coding sequence is TGTGCCAGCAGCCCTCAGACTGAAGCTTTCTTT.

As to this clonotype: One base away lies a much larger clone, so this may be a sequencing read error. V and J are TRBV4-3 and TRBJ2-7, with 10 bases matching TRBD1. The junction had 5 bases not matched to a gene; V was cut back by 4 bases and J by 2 bases. The CDR3 is made up of 15 amino acids. Germline V gene lookup returns CDR1 LGHNA and CDR2 YSLEER. Written as DNA, the CDR3 is TGCGCCAGCAGCCCAGGGACAGGGGAAACCTACGAGCAGTACTTC. Its translation: CASSPGTGETYEQYF.

With respect to this clonotype: One base away lies a much larger clone, so this may be a sequencing read error. The rearrangement links TRBV19 to TRBJ2-2; D tentatively reads TRBD1 or TRBD2 (5 bases each). Germline CDR1 reads LNHDA; CDR2 reads SQIVND (reference sequence). The CDR3 has 16 residues. The CDR3, as DNA: TGTGCCAGTAGTGGGACGGAAGCCTGGGGCACCGAGGAGCTGTTTTTT. Its translation: CASSGTEAWGTEELFF.

To note about this clonotype: A read error may be the cause here, since a much bigger clone is one base away. The chain is built from TRBV6-2 or TRBV6-3 and TRBJ1-2; no clear D. Germline lookup yields CDR1 MNHEY and CDR2 SVGEGT. The CDR3 totals 11 residues. CDR3 residues: CASSYSYGHTF. For the CDR3, the DNA is TGTGCCAGCAGTTACAGCTATGGCCACACCTTC.

This clonotype was counted ten times or more. This sequence joins TRBV4-1 and TRBJ2-7; 7 nucleotides align to TRBD1. Germline V gives CDR1 MGHRA, CDR2 YSYEKL. The CDR3 runs to 17 residues. V gave up 3 bases and J gave up 3 bases; unmatched junction bases: 14. CDR3 DNA: TGCGCCAGCAGCCACCTTCTACCGGGACAGATGAACTACGAGCAGTACTTC. Amino acids: CASSHLLPGQMNYEQYF.

Concerning this clonotype itself: A much larger clone lies a single base off, so this may be a read error. This chain uses TRBV4-3 with TRBJ2-1, with D perhaps matching TRBD1 (6 bases). The CDR3 consists of 18 residues. V lost 1 base and J lost 8, with 24 bases in between. Germline V gives CDR1 LGHNA, CDR2 YSLEER. The DNA of the CDR3 is TGCGCCAGCAGCCAAGTGGGAAAAAGGGGGAAAGGTGTCGATGAGCAGTTCTTC. Translation gives CASSQVGKRGKGVDEQFF.

There are many counts of this clonotype. This chain joins TRBV11-2 and TRBJ2-1; D perhaps matches TRBD1 (5 bases). The CDR3 is 14 amino acids. V was clipped by 4 bases and J by 4 bases, with 11 bases between them. CDR1 is SGHAT and CDR2 is FQNNGV in the germline V gene. CDR3 bases: TGTGCCAGCAGCTCACAGGAACTATACAATGAGCAGTTCTTC. Encoded protein: CASSSQELYNEQFF.

This clonotype was counted at least ten times. The chain recombines TRBV4-1 with TRBJ2-6, with no clear D. Germline V CDR1 and CDR2: MGHRA, YSYEKL. The CDR3 runs 19 residues. V gave up 0 bases and J gave up 0 bases, with 15 bases separating them. In nucleotides, the CDR3 is TGCGCCAGCAGCCAAGAAAGCCGGCTTTCCCTCTCTGGGGCCAACGTCCTGACTTTC. Translated: CASSQESRLSLSGANVLTF.

The chain employs TRBV19 and TRBJ2-7, with 8 bases matching TRBD1. V dropped 5 bases and J dropped 3; count of bases not matched to a gene: 9. The germline CDR1 and CDR2 sequences are LNHDA and SQIVND (reference sequence). The CDR3 sequence is 15 residues long. CDR3 region: CASSVAWTGYYEQYF. CDR3 nucleotide sequence: TGTGCCAGTAGTGTTGCTTGGACAGGGTACTACGAGCAGTACTTC.

As regards this clonotype: A read error is possible here, since a much larger clone lies one base away. Given the absence of the conserved phenylalanine or tryptophan at the CDR3 end, a read error is likely. This rearrangement joins TRBV13 to TRBJ2-2; D unresolved. The V gene lost 10 bases and the J gene lost 2 bases, with 5 bases spanning the gap. The germline V gene encodes CDR1 PRHDT and CDR2 FYEKMQ (reference sequence). The CDR3 has 11 amino acids. The CDR3 protein is CATSNTGELFV. In DNA, the CDR3 is TGTGCCACCTCCAACACCGGGGAGCTGTTTGTT.

At least ten counts were recorded for this clonotype. The DNA for the CDR3 is TGTGCCAGCAGCTTTGGTAGCGGGGGGGCCATAGCCAAAAACATTCAGTACTTC. It is translated as CASSFGSGGAIAKNIQYF. J is TRBJ2-4 and V is TRBV5-4; TRBD2 agrees at 11 bases. Unmatched junction bases numbered 7, after V lost 2 bases and J lost 0 bases. Looked up from germline, CDR1 is SGHNT and CDR2 is YYREEE (reference sequence). This CDR3 has 18 residues. Full variable domain (remainder filled in from reference TRBV5-4 and TRBJ2-4): ETGVTQSPTHLIKTRGQQVTLRCSSQSGHNTVSWYQQALGQGPQFIFQYYREEENGRGNFPPRFSGLQFPNYSSELNVNALELDDSALYLCASSFGSGGAIAKNIQYFGAGTRLSVL.

At least ten counts were recorded for this clonotype. The chain links TRBV4-3 to TRBJ2-1, with D unresolved. Germline values: CDR1 LGHNA, CDR2 YSLEER. Trimming removed 1 base at V and 9 bases at J, with 13 bases between. The CDR3 runs 14 residues. Here the CDR3 reads CASSQGRYGGEQFF. DNA of the CDR3: TGCGCCAGCAGCCAAGGACGATATGGCGGTGAGCAGTTCTTC.

This sequence joins TRBV4-3 and TRBJ2-1, with D possibly TRBD1 on 6 matching bases. Germline loops: CDR1 LGHNA, CDR2 YSLEER. CDR3 length equals 15 residues. V shed 0 bases and J shed 4 bases, with 10 bases lying between them. The CDR3 loop reads CASSQDQGPYNEQFF. CDR3 sequence (DNA): TGCGCCAGCAGCCAAGATCAGGGGCCTTACAATGAGCAGTTCTTC.

This clonotype was detected a few times. The rearrangement links TRBV27 to TRBJ2-1; 12 bases are shared with TRBD2. The germline V gene encodes CDR1 MNHEY and CDR2 SMNVEV (reference sequence). This CDR3 has 14 amino acids. The V gene end was trimmed by 5 bases and the J gene end by 8 bases; junction bases not matched to a gene: 4. The CDR3 protein is CASSILAGGHEQFF. The CDR3 DNA follows: TGTGCCAGCAGTATCCTAGCGGGGGGGCATGAGCAGTTCTTC.